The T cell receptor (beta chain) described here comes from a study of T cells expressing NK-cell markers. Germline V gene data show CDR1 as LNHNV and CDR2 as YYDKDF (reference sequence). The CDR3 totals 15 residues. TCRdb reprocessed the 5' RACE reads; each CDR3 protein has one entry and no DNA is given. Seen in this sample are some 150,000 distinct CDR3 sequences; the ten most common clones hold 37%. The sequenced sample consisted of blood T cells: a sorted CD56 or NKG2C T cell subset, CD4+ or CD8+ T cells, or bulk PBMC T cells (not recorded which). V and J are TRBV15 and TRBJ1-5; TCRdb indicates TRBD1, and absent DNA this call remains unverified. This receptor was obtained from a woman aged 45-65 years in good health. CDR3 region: CATSDRARGNQPQHF.